A selection of T cell receptor beta chains follows, all from one sample in a study of blood T cell repertoires in COVID-19. Sequencing used immunoSEQ multiplex PCR; TCRdb keeps in-frame clones, though not all of them. The sample has around 260,000 clones, roughly 89% seen once. The sequencing input was peripheral blood. These receptors all come from a woman aged 35 to 49 who had recovered from COVID-19. Each CDR3 is given with its conserved first and last residue. The D gene is left open where the match is weak. Clone size is shown for a subset of rows, as once, few, many or a class of expanded clone.

size: few; V: TRBV7-9; D: -; J: TRBJ2-2; DNA: TGTGCCAGCAGCCCCCCGGACTTAACCGGGGAGCTGTTTTTT; CDR3: CASSPPDLTGELFF
size: -; V: TRBV5-1; D: TRBD2; J: TRBJ2-5; DNA: TGCGCCAGCAGCTTGGGCGGGACTAGCGGGGAGGAGACCCAGTACTTC; CDR3: CASSLGGTSGEETQYF
size: -; V: TRBV24-1; D: TRBD2; J: TRBJ2-3; DNA: TGTGCCACCTCAGAAGCGGGAGGGCCGAGAGATACGCAGTATTTT; CDR3: CATSEAGGPRDTQYF
size: -; V: TRBV5-6; D: TRBD2; J: TRBJ2-3; DNA: TGTGCCAGCAGCTTTGGACTAGCGGGAGATACGCAGTATTTT; CDR3: CASSFGLAGDTQYF
size: few; V: TRBV3-1/TRBV3-2; D: -; J: TRBJ2-7; DNA: TGTGCCAGCAGTCCAGGGTTGTATGAGCAGTACTTC; CDR3: CASSPGLYEQYF
size: -; V: TRBV2; D: TRBD2; J: TRBJ2-7; DNA: TGTGCCAGCAGTGAGGGGGGACTAGCGTCCAGTCAGTACTTC; CDR3: CASSEGGLASSQYF
size: -; V: TRBV6-4; D: TRBD2; J: TRBJ2-3; DNA: TGTGCCAGCAGTGACGAGCCTAGCGGGACTTTCACAGATACGCAGTATTTT; CDR3: CASSDEPSGTFTDTQYF
size: -; V: TRBV19; D: -; J: TRBJ2-7; DNA: TGTGCCAGTACCTTATCCTACGAGCAGTACTTC; CDR3: CASTLSYEQYF
size: once; V: TRBV6-6; D: -; J: TRBJ2-7; DNA: TGTGCCGTCCATTCAGGAATTTCCTACGAGCAGTACTTC; CDR3: CAVHSGISYEQYF
size: once; V: TRBV6-1; D: -; J: TRBJ2-1; DNA: TGTGCCAGCAGTGAAGGCCTAGCGAGGGATGAGCAGTTCTTC; CDR3: CASSEGLARDEQFF
size: -; V: TRBV30; D: -; J: TRBJ2-5; DNA: TGTGCCTGGAGTGTTAGTACGGAAGAGACCCAGTACTTC; CDR3: CAWSVSTEETQYF
size: -; V: TRBV7-6; D: TRBD2; J: TRBJ2-3; DNA: TGTGCCAGCGCGACCCGCTTAGCGGGAGGGTTAGATACGCAGTATTTT; CDR3: CASATRLAGGLDTQYF
size: few; V: TRBV29-1; D: -; J: TRBJ2-7; DNA: TGCAGCGTGAAACACGACTTCTACGAGCAGTACTTC; CDR3: CSVKHDFYEQYF
size: few; V: TRBV2; D: TRBD1; J: TRBJ1-5; DNA: TGTGCCAGCACCAAACGCGCAGGGGGCGGTAATCAGCCCCAGCATTTT; CDR3: CASTKRAGGGNQPQHF
size: -; V: TRBV24-1; D: TRBD1; J: TRBJ2-5; DNA: TGTGCCACCAGCCAGAAGACAGGGGGGCGAGAGACCCAGTACTTC; CDR3: CATSQKTGGRETQYF
size: -; V: TRBV2; D: TRBD1; J: TRBJ2-7; DNA: TGTGCCAGCAAGGGACAGACGATCTCCTACGAGCAGTACTTC; CDR3: CASKGQTISYEQYF
size: -; V: TRBV11-2; D: -; J: TRBJ2-7; DNA: TGTGCCAGCAGCTTAGGGTTCCGACAGGCCTCCTACGAGCAGTACTTC; CDR3: CASSLGFRQASYEQYF
size: -; V: TRBV19; D: -; J: TRBJ1-4; DNA: TGTGCCAGTAGGACCCTAACAGGGTTTAATGAAAAACTGTTTTTT; CDR3: CASRTLTGFNEKLFF
size: -; V: TRBV21-1; D: -; J: TRBJ1-1; DNA: TGTGCCAGCAGCAAAGGGGGGGGGTTCACTGAAGCTTTCTTT; CDR3: CASSKGGGFTEAFF
size: -; V: TRBV14; D: -; J: TRBJ2-1; DNA: TGTGCCAGCAGCCAAGAGGGTATAGCGGACGAATACAATGAGCAGTTCTTC; CDR3: CASSQEGIADEYNEQFF
size: -; V: TRBV19; D: -; J: TRBJ1-2; DNA: TGTGCCAGTAGTATTGAGAACTATGGCTACACCTTC; CDR3: CASSIENYGYTF
size: few; V: TRBV5-5; D: -; J: TRBJ2-2; DNA: TGTGCCAGCAGCTTGCGGGATTACTACACCGGGGAGCTGTTTTTT; CDR3: CASSLRDYYTGELFF
size: -; V: TRBV5-4; D: TRBD2; J: TRBJ2-3; DNA: TGTGCCAGCAGCTCCGGGGGGGCCCTCCAAGATACGCAGTATTTT; CDR3: CASSSGGALQDTQYF
size: few; V: TRBV6-5; D: TRBD1; J: TRBJ2-3; DNA: TGTGCCAGCAGCCCGACAGGGTATAGCACAGATACGCAGTATTTT; CDR3: CASSPTGYSTDTQYF
size: -; V: TRBV2; D: -; J: TRBJ1-6; DNA: TGTGCCAGCACCCAGGGCGGGGTCCCACTTTCACCCCTCCACTTT; CDR3: CASTQGGVPLSPLHF
size: -; V: TRBV30; D: TRBD2; J: TRBJ2-3; DNA: TGTGCCTGGAGGCCCGGATGGACTAGCGGGAGCACAGATACGCAGTATTTT; CDR3: CAWRPGWTSGSTDTQYF
size: -; V: TRBV28; D: TRBD2; J: TRBJ2-5; DNA: TGTGCCAGCAACCATTTGGCTAGCGGAAAAGAGACCCAGTACTTC; CDR3: CASNHLASGKETQYF
size: -; V: TRBV5-6; D: -; J: TRBJ2-2; DNA: TGTGCCAGCAGCCCAAGAACAGGGACCGGGGAGCTGTTTTTT; CDR3: CASSPRTGTGELFF
size: -; V: TRBV21-1; D: -; J: TRBJ2-3; DNA: TGTGCCAGCAGCAATCTACTAGCATCCTTGGTACTAGGCACAGATACGCAGTATTTT; CDR3: CASSNLLASLVLGTDTQYF
size: -; V: TRBV28; D: -; J: TRBJ2-3; DNA: TGTGCCAGCAGTCTCTCAGATAGCACAGATACGCAGTATTTT; CDR3: CASSLSDSTDTQYF
size: -; V: TRBV7-6; D: -; J: TRBJ1-5; DNA: TGTGCCAGCAGCTTACGAGTGGGGACCGGGACACTTAGCAATCAGCCCCAGCATTTT; CDR3: CASSLRVGTGTLSNQPQHF
size: -; V: TRBV3-1/TRBV3-2; D: -; J: TRBJ1-1; DNA: TGTGCCAGCAGCCCCTCTGGTGCAGTTATGAACACTGAAGCTTTCTTT; CDR3: CASSPSGAVMNTEAFF
size: -; V: TRBV6-5; D: -; J: TRBJ1-2; DNA: TGTGCCAGCAGTTACTCGATAGCAGTGAACTATGGCTACACCTTC; CDR3: CASSYSIAVNYGYTF
size: -; V: TRBV19; D: -; J: TRBJ2-7; DNA: TGTGCCAGTAGTTTCAGTACGACCTACGAGCAGTACTTC; CDR3: CASSFSTTYEQYF
size: -; V: TRBV12-3/TRBV12-4; D: TRBD1; J: TRBJ1-2; DNA: TGTGCCAGCCGGTTGGGACAGGGGGAAGGCTACACCTTC; CDR3: CASRLGQGEGYTF
size: -; V: TRBV3-1/TRBV3-2; D: TRBD1; J: TRBJ1-5; DNA: TGTGCCAGCAGCCAGGCCGGGACAGGGGATCAGCCCCAGCATTTT; CDR3: CASSQAGTGDQPQHF
size: -; V: TRBV2; D: -; J: TRBJ2-3; DNA: TGTGCCAGCTCAGGTGGCTTCACAGATACGCAGTATTTT; CDR3: CASSGGFTDTQYF
size: -; V: TRBV6-5; D: TRBD1; J: TRBJ1-4; DNA: TGTGCCAGCAATCGGCCAGGGGGTAAACTGTTTTTT; CDR3: CASNRPGGKLFF
size: -; V: TRBV5-6; D: -; J: TRBJ2-7; DNA: TGTGCCAGCAGCTTGGCCCCCCCAGGGCTACTTACCTACGAGCAGTACTTC; CDR3: CASSLAPPGLLTYEQYF
size: -; V: TRBV29-1; D: TRBD1; J: TRBJ2-7; DNA: TGCAGCGTTGGGACCTCGGACAGGGGGCACCCCTACGAGCAGTACTTC; CDR3: CSVGTSDRGHPYEQYF
size: -; V: TRBV4-2; D: TRBD2; J: TRBJ2-3; DNA: TGTGCCAGCAGCCAAGATCCTAGCGGGGCTTGGATAGGGGATACGCAGTATTTT; CDR3: CASSQDPSGAWIGDTQYF
size: -; V: TRBV10-1; D: -; J: TRBJ1-1; DNA: TGCGCCAGCAGTGGGGCGAACACTGAAGCTTTCTTT; CDR3: CASSGANTEAFF
size: -; V: TRBV5-5; D: -; J: TRBJ1-2; DNA: TGTGCCAGCAGCCCTCAAAGAACCGACAGCTACTATGGCTACACCTTC; CDR3: CASSPQRTDSYYGYTF
size: -; V: TRBV2; D: -; J: TRBJ1-1; DNA: TGTGCCAGCAAACCTTGGCGACCAGGGGCTCCTGAAGCTTTCTTT; CDR3: CASKPWRPGAPEAFF
size: once; V: TRBV7-9; D: TRBD2; J: TRBJ2-3; DNA: TGTGCCAGCAGCCCTACCTGGACTAGCGGGACCTCAGATACGCAGTATTTT; CDR3: CASSPTWTSGTSDTQYF
size: -; V: TRBV29-1; D: -; J: TRBJ2-7; DNA: TGCAGCGCACGAACTCCCACCGGCTACGAGCAGTACTTC; CDR3: CSARTPTGYEQYF
size: -; V: TRBV9; D: TRBD1; J: TRBJ1-1; DNA: TGTGCCAGCAGCGCCCAGGGGGGCACTGAAGCTTTCTTT; CDR3: CASSAQGGTEAFF
size: -; V: TRBV3-1/TRBV3-2; D: TRBD1; J: TRBJ2-1; DNA: TGTGCCAGCAGCCCGGGGACAGTCGGGAATGAGCAGTTCTTC; CDR3: CASSPGTVGNEQFF